This is a list of T cell receptor beta chains from one sample in a study of blood T cell repertoires in COVID-19. The repertoire was sequenced with immunoSEQ multiplex PCR; TCRdb's copy has only in-frame clones and lacks some. This table has about 140,000 clones, 60% to 85% appearing once. What was sequenced was peripheral blood. These receptors were taken from a woman older than 75 with active or convalescent COVID-19. Both conserved end residues are part of each CDR3. D genes are given only for firm matches. Only some rows state a clone size, as once, few, many or a class for expanded clones.

v_gene	d_gene	abundance	len	j_gene	CDR3nt	CDR3aa
TRBV28	NA	few	14	TRBJ2-4	TGTGCCAGCAGTTTGTCAGGAACGGGGGACATTCAGTACTTC	CASSLSGTGDIQYF
TRBV7-8	TRBD1	once	13	TRBJ1-5	TGTGCCAGCACCAGGGGGGGCAATCAGCCCCAGCATTTT	CASTRGGNQPQHF
TRBV23-1	NA	NA	16	TRBJ1-3	TGCGCCAGCAGTCATCGGAAGGGAGCCTCTGGAAACACCATATATTTT	CASSHRKGASGNTIYF
TRBV2	TRBD1	once	14	TRBJ1-2	TGTGCCAGCAGTCGGACAGGGGAGAGGGGTGGCTACACCTTC	CASSRTGERGGYTF
TRBV6-4	TRBD1	once	18	TRBJ1-2	TGTGCCAGCAGTGACTTTTTTCTCGGAAAGGGGGCTAGGCAAGGCTACACCTTC	CASSDFFLGKGARQGYTF
TRBV5-1	TRBD2	NA	16	TRBJ2-1	TGCGCCAGCAGCTTGAATCCAGCGGGGGGGGCCTATGAGCAGTTCTTC	CASSLNPAGGAYEQFF
TRBV19	NA	NA	13	TRBJ1-1	TGTGCCACCCAGGGTTTGTTGGGAACTGAAGCTTTCTTT	CATQGLLGTEAFF
TRBV27	TRBD2	NA	15	TRBJ2-2	TGTGCCAGCAGAAATGTAGCGGGGGTTACCGGGGAGCTGTTTTTT	CASRNVAGVTGELFF
TRBV19	TRBD1	NA	15	TRBJ2-2	TGTGCCAGTAGTCTAAGGGACAGGGCGACCGGGGAGCTGTTTTTT	CASSLRDRATGELFF
TRBV5-1	NA	NA	14	TRBJ1-2	TGCGCCAGCAGCTTGGAAGCCTCTAACTATGGCTACACCTTC	CASSLEASNYGYTF
TRBV7-9	TRBD1	NA	14	TRBJ2-1	TGTGCCAGCAGCCATGGGACAGGGAGTAATGAGCAGTTCTTC	CASSHGTGSNEQFF
TRBV19	TRBD1	NA	16	TRBJ1-1	TGTGCCAGTAGTCCGGGACAGGGGGTTTGGGGCACTGAAGCTTTCTTT	CASSPGQGVWGTEAFF
TRBV6-6	NA	once	16	TRBJ1-3	TGTGCCAGCAGCCCACGGAGGGGAGCCTCTGGAAACACCATATATTTT	CASSPRRGASGNTIYF
TRBV9	NA	NA	16	TRBJ2-3	TGTGCCAGCAGCTCCCCAGGGGCAGAAAGCACAGATACGCAGTATTTT	CASSSPGAESTDTQYF
TRBV28	TRBD1	NA	15	TRBJ1-6	TGTGCCAGCAGCGATAGGACAGGGGGCTATTCACCCCTCCACTTT	CASSDRTGGYSPLHF
TRBV6-4	TRBD1	few	14	TRBJ1-1	TGTGCCAGCAGTGATGGGACAGGGAGATCTGAAGCTTTCTTT	CASSDGTGRSEAFF
TRBV5-1	NA	NA	17	TRBJ2-2	TGCGCCAGCAGCTTGGCGCCACCGGGATCCAACACCGGGGAGCTGTTTTTT	CASSLAPPGSNTGELFF
TRBV6-1	NA	NA	13	TRBJ1-2	TGTGCCAGCAGTGACGGGACATTTAGTGGCTACACCTTC	CASSDGTFSGYTF
TRBV28	NA	NA	15	TRBJ2-3	TGTGCCAGCAGTTTATCTGGGACTAGCACAGATACGCAGTATTTT	CASSLSGTSTDTQYF
TRBV5-1	TRBD2	NA	15	TRBJ2-3	TGCGCCAGCGTCCCCGACGGGGGGGGCACAGATACGCAGTATTTT	CASVPDGGGTDTQYF
TRBV5-1	TRBD2	NA	14	TRBJ2-5	TGCGCCAGCAGCCCCGGGACTAGGATCCAGTACCAGTACTTC	CASSPGTRIQYQYF
TRBV12-3/TRBV12-4	NA	few	13	TRBJ1-1	TGTGCCAGCAGTTTAGTTAGGGGAACTGAAGCTTTCTTT	CASSLVRGTEAFF
TRBV27	TRBD2	NA	18	TRBJ2-1	TGTGCCAGCAGTTTGCGGCTAGCGGGGGGAAGCTCCTACAATGAGCAGTTCTTC	CASSLRLAGGSSYNEQFF
TRBV3-1/TRBV3-2	NA	few	13	TRBJ1-1	TGTGCCAGCAGCCAAGTCGGCCAGGCCGCCGCTTTCTTT	CASSQVGQAAAFF
TRBV6-5	NA	NA	16	TRBJ1-4	TGTGCCAGCAGTTACTCGTTCTCGGGGTTGACGGAAAAACTGTTTTTT	CASSYSFSGLTEKLFF
TRBV5-4	NA	NA	12	TRBJ2-7	TGTGCCAGCAGCTCGGACTGGGGCGAGCAGTACTTC	CASSSDWGEQYF
TRBV29-1	NA	NA	17	TRBJ1-2	TGCAGCGTTGAGAAGAGGGGCGGGGGGTCCCCTAACTATGGCTACACCTTC	CSVEKRGGGSPNYGYTF
TRBV5-4	TRBD1	NA	14	TRBJ1-4	TGTGCCAGCAGTGAAGGGGGCGTCAATGAAAAACTGTTTTTT	CASSEGGVNEKLFF
TRBV5-4	TRBD1	NA	16	TRBJ2-1	TGTGCCAGCAGCTTGTATTATGGACAGGGCCACAATGAGCAGTTCTTC	CASSLYYGQGHNEQFF
TRBV7-9	NA	NA	16	TRBJ1-6	TGTGCCAGCAGCTTAGGGGGGGGAGGGGATAATTCACCCCTCCACTTT	CASSLGGGGDNSPLHF
TRBV2	NA	NA	20	TRBJ1-5	TGTGCCAGCAGTCGGGAGGGAAGGGTTCAATTTTTTGTGAGCAATCAGCCCCAGCATTTT	CASSREGRVQFFVSNQPQHF
TRBV5-4	TRBD2	NA	19	TRBJ2-3	TGTGCCAGCAGCTTGGGTGTGGGACTAGCGGGGGGTTCGGCAGATACGCAGTATTTT	CASSLGVGLAGGSADTQYF
TRBV27	NA	NA	13	TRBJ2-7	TGTGCCAGTAAAAGAAACCAGGGGCACGAGCAGTACTTC	CASKRNQGHEQYF
TRBV6-2/TRBV6-3	TRBD1	NA	15	TRBJ1-4	TGTGCCAGCAGTAAACCGGGACAGGGACGTGAAAAACTGTTTTTT	CASSKPGQGREKLFF
TRBV7-2	NA	NA	15	TRBJ1-2	TGTGCCAGCAGCCCACCGAGCCTATACGTCTCTGGCTACACCTTC	CASSPPSLYVSGYTF
TRBV6-4	NA	NA	15	TRBJ1-5	TGTGCCACCTCGGGGTACAAAAGCGGCAATCAGCCCCAGCATTTT	CATSGYKSGNQPQHF
TRBV7-6	NA	NA	17	TRBJ1-3	TGTGCCAGCAGCTTTGATCCTCCAGGGCCGTCTGGAAACACCATATATTTT	CASSFDPPGPSGNTIYF
TRBV6-4	TRBD2	NA	12	TRBJ2-1	TGTGCCAGCAGTGACTTCGGGGGGGCGCAGTTCTTC	CASSDFGGAQFF
TRBV11-2	NA	NA	15	TRBJ2-2	TGTGCCAGCAGCTTATCACGGGGGAACACCGGGGAGCTGTTTTTT	CASSLSRGNTGELFF
TRBV6-6	NA	NA	12	TRBJ1-2	TGTGCCAGCAGTGACACAGGTTTTGGCTACACCTTC	CASSDTGFGYTF
TRBV7-2	NA	NA	13	TRBJ1-1	TGTGCCAGCAGCTATAGACGGGACACTGAAGCTTTCTTT	CASSYRRDTEAFF
TRBV7-6	NA	NA	15	TRBJ1-5	TGTGCCAGCAGCCCCCAAGCGTATAGCAATCAGCCCCAGCATTTT	CASSPQAYSNQPQHF
TRBV6-6	NA	NA	15	TRBJ1-1	TGTGCCAGCAGTTACGCCGGGGTGGAGAACACTGAAGCTTTCTTT	CASSYAGVENTEAFF
TRBV21-1	NA	once	17	TRBJ1-5	TGTGCCAGCAGCAAAGTCTGGCCGACAGAAGACAATCAGCCCCAGCATTTT	CASSKVWPTEDNQPQHF
TRBV10-3	TRBD1	NA	15	TRBJ2-1	TGTGCCATCAGCGAGGGACAGGGGCGTTTTAATGAGCAGTTCTTC	CAISEGQGRFNEQFF